These T cell receptor beta chains were read from a single sample in a study of shared clonotypes between healthy human individuals. Using immunoSEQ multiplex PCR, the repertoire was profiled, and TCRdb retains in-frame clones only, with some absent. This sample has over 800,000 clones, with 90% to 95% found just once. Source material: naive CD8+ T cells sorted from blood. Receptor source: a man between 25 and 39 years old in good health. Both conserved end residues are part of each CDR3. D genes are given only for firm matches. Rows give clone size only sometimes, using once, few, many, or a class for an expanded clone.

>TRBJ1-5|-|-|TRBV2
TGTGCCAGCGGGGACGCCGCTGATCAGCCCCAGCATTTT
CASGDAADQPQHF
>TRBJ1-1|-|-|TRBV27
TGTGCCAGCAGTTGGGGATCTCCTTATAACACTGAAGCTTTCTTT
CASSWGSPYNTEAFF
>TRBJ2-3|-|-|TRBV28
TGTGCCAGCAGCCGGTACCGGTCAGATACGCAGTATTTT
CASSRYRSDTQYF
>TRBJ2-7|-|-|TRBV4-3
TGCGCCAGCAGCAAGGAGGGGGACCCGACCTACGAGCAGTACTTC
CASSKEGDPTYEQYF
>TRBJ2-1|TRBD1|-|TRBV6-5
TGTGCCAGCCGGAGACAGGGGGGGTACAATGAGCAGTTCTTC
CASRRQGGYNEQFF
>TRBJ1-1|-|-|TRBV6-5
TGTGCCAGCAGTTACTCAGGTTTTGACACTGAAGCTTTCTTT
CASSYSGFDTEAFF
>TRBJ2-7|TRBD1|-|TRBV5-5
TGTGCCAGCAGCCCCCCACAGGGGAGCTACGAGCAGTACTTC
CASSPPQGSYEQYF
>TRBJ2-7|-|-|TRBV9
TGTGCCAGCAGCCCGGGGGGACAGACCTACGAGCAGTACTTC
CASSPGGQTYEQYF
>TRBJ2-7|TRBD2|few|TRBV9
TGTGCCAGCAGCGTAGGGGGGGGAACCCTCGAGCAGTACTTC
CASSVGGGTLEQYF
>TRBJ2-1|TRBD2|-|TRBV4-1
TGCGCCAGCAGCCAAGATCCGGGACTAGCGGGAGAAAGCAATGAGCAGTTCTTC
CASSQDPGLAGESNEQFF
>TRBJ2-6|-|-|TRBV14
TGTGCCAGCAGCCCCATCCCTGGGACTGGGGCCAACGTCCTGACTTTC
CASSPIPGTGANVLTF
>TRBJ2-1|TRBD2|-|TRBV27
TGTGCCAGCAGTACCCGACTAGCGGGAGGCAATGAGCAGTTCTTC
CASSTRLAGGNEQFF
>TRBJ2-3|-|-|TRBV15
TGTGCCACCAGCAGAGTGACAGATACGCAGTATTTT
CATSRVTDTQYF
>TRBJ2-1|-|-|TRBV27
TGTGCCAGCAGTCCTGGTTCCTACAATGAGCAGTTCTTC
CASSPGSYNEQFF
>TRBJ1-4|-|-|TRBV5-1
TGCGCCAGCAGCTCGGGGTACGAACTGTTTTTT
CASSSGYELFF
>TRBJ1-4|TRBD1|-|TRBV28
TGTGCCAGCAGTTTGGGACAGGGGGACGAAAAACTGTTTTTT
CASSLGQGDEKLFF
>TRBJ1-5|-|-|TRBV6-1
TGTGCCAGCAGCTACAGGGATCCTAGCAATCAGCCCCAGCATTTT
CASSYRDPSNQPQHF
>TRBJ2-3|-|-|TRBV29-1
TGCAGCGTCCCAGGGCCAAACACAGATACGCAGTATTTT
CSVPGPNTDTQYF
>TRBJ1-3|-|-|TRBV11-2
TGTGCCAGCAGCTTACGTGACAGGCGGACCGGAAACACCATATATTTT
CASSLRDRRTGNTIYF
>TRBJ1-1|-|-|TRBV6-5
TGTGCCAGCAGTCGAGTAGGGACTGAAGCTTTCTTT
CASSRVGTEAFF
>TRBJ1-2|-|-|TRBV18
TGTGCCAGCTCAACAGGATCGCGGGGCTACACCTTC
CASSTGSRGYTF
>TRBJ2-3|TRBD1|once|TRBV7-8
TGTGCCAGCAGCTTATCGAGGACAGGGATGGTTGGCACAGATACGCAGTATTTT
CASSLSRTGMVGTDTQYF
>TRBJ2-1|-|-|TRBV10-3
TGTGCCGGTACAGGGGAGGGTGCTGAGCAGTTCTTC
CAGTGEGAEQFF
>TRBJ2-7|TRBD2|once|TRBV7-8
TGTGCCAGCAGCTTAGACCGTAGCGGGAGATCCTACGAGCAGTACTTC
CASSLDRSGRSYEQYF
>TRBJ2-1|TRBD2|-|TRBV2
TGTGCCAGCACTGATTTGGGGCGGGAGGGAACCAATGAGCAGTTCTTC
CASTDLGREGTNEQFF
>TRBJ2-7|-|-|TRBV7-8
TGTGCCAGCAGCCCCCGGGCGGGATCTTTCCACGAGCAGTACTTC
CASSPRAGSFHEQYF
>TRBJ2-3|-|few|TRBV2
TGTGCCAGCAGGGAGTGGACAGCGAGCACAGATACGCAGTATTTT
CASREWTASTDTQYF
>TRBJ2-2|TRBD2|-|TRBV11-2
TGTGCCAGCAGCCTGAGACTAGCCGGGACCGGGGAGCTGTTTTTT
CASSLRLAGTGELFF
>TRBJ2-1|TRBD2|-|TRBV4-1
TGCGCCAGCAGCCACTTCGAGGGGACTAGCGGGGCAAATGAGCAGTTCTTC
CASSHFEGTSGANEQFF
>TRBJ1-5|TRBD1|-|TRBV9
TGTGCCAGCAGCGAGGGACAGGGTAGATGGCAGCCCCAGCATTTT
CASSEGQGRWQPQHF
>TRBJ1-3|-|-|TRBV6-4
TGTGCCAGCAGGGCAGAGAACACTGGAAACACCATATATTTT
CASRAENTGNTIYF
>TRBJ2-2|-|-|TRBV10-3
TGTGCCATCAGTGAGCCTATGGAGGGGTCGAGCGGGGAGCTGTTTTTT
CAISEPMEGSSGELFF
>TRBJ2-7|-|once|TRBV7-9
TGTGCCAGCAGCCCCAGGGGAGGCCCTCTATTTTACGAGCAGTACTTC
CASSPRGGPLFYEQYF
>TRBJ2-3|-|-|TRBV7-9
TGTGCCAGCAGCTGGGATGGGAGCTTT
CASSWDGSF
>TRBJ2-7|-|-|TRBV7-6
TGTGCCAGCAGCTCCCCTTTCTGGAAGGAGCAGTACTTC
CASSSPFWKEQYF
>TRBJ2-7|-|-|TRBV15
TGTGCCACCAGGTGGTCGGGGTCCTACGAGCAGTACTTC
CATRWSGSYEQYF